The 8 T cell receptor beta chains below come from one sample, sequenced in a study of blood T cell repertoires in COVID-19 (dated by TCRdb to 2018 to 2020). Libraries came from the immunoSEQ multiplex PCR assay. TCRdb stores this immuneACCESS table with in-frame sequences only. Part of the clones is absent; in the studies checked, under half of the shortfall reflects unresolved V genes, and no reason is known for the rest. Counted in this sample were about 110,000 clones; 65% to 80% of them appeared once. The ten largest clones take up about 20% of the sample. The source material was peripheral blood. These receptors were collected from a man in his sixties or seventies with active or convalescent COVID-19.

This clone showed up just once. V gene TRBV6-5 combines with J gene TRBJ1-2; 9 bases are shared with TRBD1. With 6 bases clipped from V and 8 bases from J, the junction kept 7 bases outside the gene matches. This CDR3 is built from 13 residues. Germline V gene sequence: CDR1 MNHEY, CDR2 SVGAGI. The CDR3 spells CASRPQGAVGYTF. CDR3 sequence (DNA): TGTGCCAGCAGACCACAGGGGGCAGTCGGCTACACCTTC.

V gene TRBV18 combines with J gene TRBJ2-7; D is possibly TRBD1 (6 bases). This CDR3 contains 13 residues. Germline V gene data show CDR1 as KGHSH and CDR2 as LQKENI. V was shortened by 8 bases and J by 3 bases, with 14 bases between the two germline ends. The DNA for the CDR3 is TGTGCCAGCGCTAAGACAGGAGTCTACGAGCAGTACTTC. Amino acid sequence: CASAKTGVYEQYF.

The chain has TRBV6-5 and TRBJ2-2; weak D call: TRBD2 (5 bases). CDR3 length: 13 residues. Trimming stripped 6 bases from V and 4 bases from J, with 9 bases between. Germline CDR1 is MNHEY and CDR2 is SVGAGI. The CDR3, as DNA: TGTGCCAGCAGCCCCGAGGGCACCGGGGAGCTGTTTTTT. Amino acids: CASSPEGTGELFF.

The V call is TRBV6-5, the J call TRBJ1-1; a weak D match, TRBD1 (5 bases). The CDR3 totals 11 residues. CDR1 is MNHEY, CDR2 SVGAGI, per germline. The V and J ends lost 2 bases and 11 bases respectively, with 9 bases between them. This CDR3 is CASSYQGMAFF. In nucleotides, the CDR3 is TGTGCCAGCAGTTACCAGGGTATGGCTTTCTTT.

CDR3 DNA sequence: TGTGCCAGCTCACCGGGGGGGAACACTGAAGCTTTCTTT. The encoded protein is CASSPGGNTEAFF. This chain links TRBV18 with TRBJ1-1; D is possibly TRBD1 (5 bases). The CDR3 consists of 13 residues. Germline V CDR1 and CDR2: KGHSH, LQKENI. V gave up 3 bases and J gave up 1 base, with 6 bases separating them.

The chain uses TRBV5-1 and TRBJ2-1; TRBD1 agrees at 10 bases. Germline V CDR1 and CDR2: SGHRS, YFSETQ. After removal of 2 bases from V and 12 bases from J, the junction contained 8 bases not matched to a gene. The CDR3 contains 14 residues. Written as DNA, the CDR3 is TGCGCCAGCAGCTTTGCCGGGACAGGGGAGGCGCAGTTCTTC. Translated, it gives CASSFAGTGEAQFF.

This sequence joins TRBV18 and TRBJ1-4; a possible D gene is TRBD1 (5 bases). The CDR3 is 18 amino acids. Germline lookup yields CDR1 KGHSH and CDR2 LQKENI. V lost 2 bases and J 0 bases, leaving 16 bases between the germline ends. The CDR3 DNA follows: TGTGCCAGCTCACCAAGGAGGGGAAGGGAGTCAACTAATGAAAAACTGTTTTTT. Its protein product is CASSPRRGRESTNEKLFF.

In its sample, this clone was seen a few times. This sequence joins TRBV29-1 and TRBJ2-7, with a weak D call TRBD1 (6 bases). Trimming left V 5 bases short and J 5 bases short, with 13 bases between. The CDR3 totals 12 residues. Germline loops: CDR1 SQVTM, CDR2 ANQGSEA. The CDR3: CSVIGQSNEQYF. The CDR3 bases are TGCAGCGTTATAGGACAGAGCAACGAGCAGTACTTC.